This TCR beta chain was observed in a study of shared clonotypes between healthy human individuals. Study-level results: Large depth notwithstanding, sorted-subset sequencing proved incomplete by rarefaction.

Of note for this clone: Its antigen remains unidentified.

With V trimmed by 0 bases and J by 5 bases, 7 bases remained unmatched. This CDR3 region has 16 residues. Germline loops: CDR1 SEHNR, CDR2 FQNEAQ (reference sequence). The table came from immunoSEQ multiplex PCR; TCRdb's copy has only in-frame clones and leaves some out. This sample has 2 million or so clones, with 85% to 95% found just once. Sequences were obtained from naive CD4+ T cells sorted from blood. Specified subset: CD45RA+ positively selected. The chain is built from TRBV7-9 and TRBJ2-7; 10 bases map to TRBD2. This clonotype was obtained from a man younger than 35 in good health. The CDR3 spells CASSLAGTSGKDEQYF. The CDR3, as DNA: TGTGCCAGCAGCTTAGCGGGTACTAGCGGGAAGGACGAGCAGTACTTC.